This T cell receptor (beta chain) was recovered during a study of cytomegalovirus exposure and HLA in healthy donors. Regarding the study as a whole: According to a subsequent analysis, TCR clusters identified in the first cohort showed a tendency to co-occur across the approximately 120 validation repertoires. Whilst most TCR sequences proved rare, a subset of public TCRs occurred across many donors.

Of note for this clone: Its antigen is not identified.

The study drew the donors from its approximately 130-subject validation cohort, separate from the approximately 700-subject first cohort. Sequencing was performed with immunoSEQ multiplex PCR; in TCRdb, only in-frame clones are kept and a portion is missing. The profile shows about 130,000 clones, roughly nine tenths of them singletons. Trimming cost V 6 bases and J 8 bases, with 15 bases left between them. Germline-derived CDR1 and CDR2 are SGHRS and YFSETQ. The CDR3 runs 14 residues. The rearrangement joins TRBV5-1 to TRBJ1-6; D is perhaps TRBD1 (5 bases). This clonotype was sampled from a young woman in good health and CMV-seronegative. The sample comprised PBMCs. The CDR3 sequence: CASKLSSRDSPLHF. The CDR3 DNA is TGCGCCAGCAAACTCTCCTCCAGGGATTCACCCCTCCACTTT.